One sample yielded the 10 T cell receptor beta chains listed below, sequenced in a study of CD8+ T cells in alopecia areata. Stated treatment: oral pan-JAK inhibitor, 5-10 mg twice daily. In each case, RNA was isolated and then reverse transcribed into cDNA as the sequencing template. Using immunoSEQ multiplex PCR, the repertoire was profiled, and TCRdb retains in-frame clones only, with some absent. This table has 120,000 or so clones, over 60% appearing once. The input for sequencing was CD4+ T cells sorted from blood, taken at week 4, from a patient treated with tofacitinib. These TCRs come from a human donor with alopecia areata.

This chain connects TRBV2 to TRBJ1-2; D gene unclear. CDR1 and CDR2 (germline): SNHLY, FYNNEI. There are 13 residues in the CDR3. The ends were cut back, 8 bases at V and 4 bases at J, with 14 bases in the middle. Here the CDR3 DNA reads TGTGCCAGCGGCCAAAGCCCCCTCTATGGCTACACCTTC. The encoded protein is CASGQSPLYGYTF.

This chain uses TRBV11-3 with TRBJ2-5; TRBD1 agrees at 7 bases. Trimming cost V 5 bases and J 3 bases; bases outside gene matches: 3. The CDR3 has 13 residues. Germline CDR1 and CDR2: SGHNT and YENEEA. The CDR3 loop is CASSRDREETQYF. CDR3 in DNA: TGTGCCAGCAGCCGAGACAGGGAAGAGACCCAGTACTTC.

A single count supports this clone. The J gene is TRBJ2-1, the V gene TRBV7-3; 11 bases align to TRBD2. The CDR3 loop spans 15 amino acids. The V and J ends lost 5 bases and 6 bases, in that order; junction bases with no gene match: 6. From germline, CDR1 is SGHTA and CDR2 FQGTGA. CDR3 region: CASSQSSGRANEQFF. CDR3 sequence (DNA): TGTGCCAGCAGCCAAAGTAGCGGGAGGGCCAATGAGCAGTTCTTC.

For this clone: The DNA is left out, because the CDR3 cannot be placed on it with certainty; the CDR3 is given as TCRdb lists it. The chain recombines TRBV28 with TRBJ2-3; TRBD2 was called by the table and not checked on the DNA. The CDR3 is 18 amino acids in total, end residues counted. Germline loops: CDR1 MDHEN, CDR2 SYDVKM. CDR3 in amino acids: CASSPYVGPSGRVDTQYF.

This clone was found a few times. This chain joins TRBV29-1 and TRBJ2-2, with D possibly matching TRBD2 (6 bases). V gave up 7 bases and J gave up 7 bases, with 13 bases separating them. Looked up from germline, CDR1 is SQVTM and CDR2 is ANQGSEA. This CDR3 spans 12 amino acids. In DNA, the CDR3 is TGCAGCGGTGGCGGGGACCACGGGGAGCTGTTTTTT. Translating gives CSGGGDHGELFF.

This clone was observed a handful of times. The chain recombines TRBV29-1 with TRBJ1-2; D is unclear. Germline CDR1 is SQVTM and CDR2 is ANQGSEA. The germline V and J ends were trimmed by 4 bases and 2 bases, with 14 bases remaining between them. The CDR3 contains 14 residues. Here the CDR3 reads CSVAPSAANYGYTF. CDR3 in DNA: TGCAGCGTTGCCCCCTCGGCAGCAAACTATGGCTACACCTTC.

This clone was detected a few times. The rearrangement uses TRBV30 and TRBJ2-5; no clear D gene. Germline V gives CDR1 GTSNPN, CDR2 SVGIG (reference sequence). This CDR3 has 14 amino acids. V was trimmed by 2 bases and J by 6 bases, leaving 16 bases between them. The CDR3 sequence is CAWSLGPPPQTQYF. The CDR3 DNA sequence: TGTGCCTGGAGTCTCGGGCCACCCCCCCAGACCCAGTACTTC.

The rearrangement links TRBV7-3 to TRBJ2-7; 10 positions agree with TRBD2. This CDR3 has 16 residues. CDR1 is SGHTA and CDR2 is FQGTGA in the germline V gene. V lost 2 bases and J lost 1; bases outside the gene matches: 5. CDR3 sequence: CASSLSRLAGSYEQYF. The CDR3 nucleotides are TGTGCCAGCAGCTTATCCCGACTAGCGGGTTCCTACGAGCAGTACTTC.

The chain combines TRBV10-3 with TRBJ1-2, with D possibly matching TRBD1 (5 bases). The CDR3 length is 13 residues. The germline V gene has CDR1 ENHRY and CDR2 SYGVKD. V lost 9 bases and J 3 bases, leaving 14 bases between the germline ends. CDR3: CAIQARSDYGYTF. The CDR3 nucleotides are TGTGCCATACAGGCCAGGAGTGACTATGGCTACACCTTC.

This clone has a handful of counts. The CDR3 loop reads CAWRVDNEQFF. The CDR3 nucleotides read TGTGCCTGGAGGGTAGACAATGAGCAGTTCTTC. The rearrangement uses TRBV30 and TRBJ2-1; no definite D call. The V end was cut by 3 bases, the J end by 5 bases, with 5 bases between. Germline V gives CDR1 GTSNPN, CDR2 SVGIG (reference sequence). CDR3 length: 11 amino acids.